A selection of T cell receptor beta chains follows, all from one sample in a study of regulatory T cells in long-lasting Graves disease. TCRdb itself ran the multiplex PCR reads through MiXCR, one entry per CDR3 protein. The table records 650,000 to 850,000 distinct CDR3 sequences, 25% to 35% of them present only once. This sample comprised peripheral blood mononuclear cells (PBMCs), obtained when the disease was refractory, from a patient treated with antithyroid drugs. The receptors shown here come from a female donor with Graves disease. Both conserved end residues are part of each CDR3. The order of the fields is clone size, V gene, J gene, D gene, CDR3 protein, CDR3 DNA. A D gene is named only where the DNA matches it firmly. The listing skips clone size in some rows; elsewhere it reads once, few, many or a size class.

>few|TRBV19|TRBJ1-1|-
CASRRQGRPEGTEAFF
TGTGCCAGTAGGAGGCAAGGCAGACCCGAGGGCACTGAAGCTTTCTTT
>-|TRBV5-1|TRBJ2-7|-
CASSLGTVTYEQYF
TGCGCCAGCAGCTTGGGGACAGTAACCTACGAGCAGTACTTC
>-|TRBV6-2/TRBV6-3|TRBJ2-1|-
CASSYSLANNEQFF
TGTGCCAGCAGTTACTCGCTAGCGAACAATGAGCAGTTCTTC
>many|TRBV11-2|TRBJ2-5|-
CASTSPNNGETQYF
TGTGCCAGCACCTCTCCTAACAACGGGGAGACCCAGTACTTC
>many|TRBV27|TRBJ2-7|TRBD1
CASSFSDRSYEQYF
TGTGCCAGCAGTTTCTCGGACAGGTCCTACGAGCAGTACTTC
>-|TRBV30|TRBJ1-4|-
CAAIGFNEKLFF
TGTGCTGCTATCGGGTTTAATGAAAAACTGTTTTTT
>-|TRBV20-1|TRBJ1-6|-
CSARADPEFYNSPLHF
TGCAGTGCTAGGGCGGACCCAGAGTTCTATAATTCACCCCTCCACTTT
>few|TRBV6-1|TRBJ2-2|-
CASKKQPNTGELFF
TGTGCCAGCAAGAAACAGCCGAACACCGGGGAGCTGTTTTTT
>-|TRBV20-1|TRBJ2-7|TRBD1
CSARPDNWDRGFYEQYF
TGCAGTGCTAGACCCGATAACTGGGACAGGGGGTTCTACGAGCAGTACTTC
>-|TRBV7-3|TRBJ2-1|TRBD2
CASSSTGALAGGAEQFF
TGTGCCAGCAGCTCTACAGGGGCCCTAGCGGGAGGGGCTGAGCAGTTCTTC
>few|TRBV2|TRBJ1-5|-
CASSFVQGNQPQHF
TGTGCCAGCAGTTTTGTTCAGGGGAACCAGCCCCAGCATTTT
>-|TRBV30|TRBJ1-5|-
CAWSVGHKSNQPQHF
TGTGCCTGGAGTGTAGGACACAAGAGCAATCAGCCCCAGCATTTT
>-|TRBV19|TRBJ1-5|-
CASSIIGDQPQHF
TGTGCCAGTAGTATTATAGGAGATCAGCCCCAGCATTTT